These 14 T cell receptor beta chains were sequenced from one sample in a study of T cell responses to AZD1222 COVID-19 vaccine. Using immunoSEQ multiplex PCR, the repertoire was profiled, and TCRdb retains in-frame clones only, with some absent. This sample has about 55,000 clones; less than 85% occur once, and the top ten carry 25% to 30%. Sample: peripheral blood, taken on day 0 of AZD1222 vaccination. These receptors came from an adult in good health.

The chain uses TRBV2 and TRBJ1-4; 8 nucleotides match TRBD1. The CDR3 loop spans 15 amino acids. With V trimmed by 2 bases and J by 4 bases, 3 bases remained unmatched. Germline CDR1 and CDR2: SNHLY and FYNNEI. CDR3 DNA sequence: TGTGCCAGCAGTGAAAGGGGACAGGTTAATGAAAAACTGTTTTTT. Protein: CASSERGQVNEKLFF.

V usage is TRBV5-4 and J usage is TRBJ2-7; unclear D gene. The CDR3 contains 13 residues. V was cut by 4 bases and J by 6 bases, with 14 bases left in between. Germline V CDR1 and CDR2: SGHNT, YYREEE (reference sequence). The CDR3 coding sequence is TGTGCCAGCAGCCCCTCCCGGTCGGTCGAGCAGTACTTC. It yields the protein CASSPSRSVEQYF.

This sequence joins TRBV4-2 and TRBJ1-5; D is unresolved. The length of the CDR3 is 13 residues. V was clipped by 2 bases and J by 7 bases, with 9 bases between them. Germline V gene data show CDR1 as LGHNA and CDR2 as YNFKEQ. The CDR3: CASSQWSLQPQHF. CDR3 bases: TGTGCCAGCAGCCAATGGTCACTGCAGCCCCAGCATTTT.

This sequence joins TRBV13 and TRBJ1-1; weak D call: TRBD1 (6 bases). Germline CDR1 reads PRHDT; CDR2 reads FYEKMQ (reference sequence). The CDR3 is 14 amino acids. Trimming removed 5 bases from V and 4 bases from J, with 14 bases in between. The CDR3 sequence is CASSPRRGVTEAFF. The CDR3 DNA is TGTGCCAGCAGCCCCCGAAGGGGGGTCACTGAAGCTTTCTTT.

The count of this clone is one. The chain's CDR3 is CASSLGTGGNYGYTF. The CDR3, as DNA: TGCGCCAGCAGCTTAGGGACAGGGGGAAACTATGGCTACACCTTC. The J gene is TRBJ1-2, the V gene TRBV5-1, with 11 positions matching TRBD1. The CDR3 sequence is 15 residues long. CDR1 and CDR2 from the germline V gene are SGHRS and YFSETQ. J gave up 2 bases and V 2 bases, and 2 bases lay outside the gene matches.

V is TRBV5-1 and J is TRBJ2-7, with D maybe TRBD1 (5 bases). The CDR3 is 16 amino acids. Germline loops: CDR1 SGHRS, CDR2 YFSETQ. V was shortened by 4 bases and J by 4 bases, with 21 bases between the two germline ends. CDR3: CASSRKDIFSSYEQYF. Written as DNA, the CDR3 is TGCGCCAGCAGCAGAAAGGACATCTTTAGCTCGTACGAGCAGTACTTC.

The V and J genes are TRBV6-5 and TRBJ1-1; 8 positions match TRBD1. CDR1 is MNHEY, CDR2 SVGAGI, per germline. J was trimmed by 12 bases and V by 3 bases; bases with no gene match: 6. The CDR3 runs to 12 residues. DNA of the CDR3: TGTGCCAGCAGTTATCCCGACAGGGGAACTTTCTTT. It is translated as CASSYPDRGTFF.

The CDR3 region is CASSEGPGTGQEQYF. In nucleotides, the CDR3 is TGTGCCAGCAGTGAGGGGCCTGGGACAGGCCAAGAGCAGTACTTC. V and J are TRBV6-1 and TRBJ2-7, with TRBD1 matching over 8 bases. The CDR3 loop spans 15 amino acids. Germline CDR1 is MNHNS and CDR2 is SASEGT. V lost 3 bases and J lost 7; bases outside the gene matches: 11.

This chain links TRBV4-2 with TRBJ1-4; D unclear. V lost 1 base and J lost 5, with 14 bases in between. CDR1 LGHNA and CDR2 YNFKEQ come from the germline V gene. This CDR3 region has 16 residues. The CDR3 here is CASSQAADGGNEKLFF. The CDR3 DNA is TGTGCCAGCAGCCAAGCGGCCGACGGAGGAAATGAAAAACTGTTTTTT.

V usage is TRBV29-1 and J usage is TRBJ2-5; the match to TRBD1 covers 12 bases. Germline V gene data show CDR1 as SQVTM and CDR2 as ANQGSEA. CDR3 length: 17 residues. With 0 bases clipped from V and 5 bases from J, the junction kept 10 bases outside the gene matches. The CDR3 DNA reads TGCAGCGTTGAAGACGGAACGGGACAGGGGGCGAGGGAGACCCAGTACTTC. It codes for CSVEDGTGQGARETQYF.

This clone is a singleton in its sample. The V and J genes are TRBV12-3 or TRBV12-4 and TRBJ1-1; weak D call: TRBD1 (5 bases). The CDR3 runs to 12 residues. Trimming cost V 7 bases and J 8 bases, with 14 bases left between them. CDR3 protein: CASTEGLSEAFF. CDR3 bases: TGTGCCAGCACCGAGGGACTGTCAGAAGCTTTCTTT.

V usage is TRBV4-1 and J usage is TRBJ1-1; possible D gene TRBD1, 5 bases. CDR1 is MGHRA and CDR2 is YSYEKL in the germline V gene. With 0 bases removed from V and 1 base from J, the gap between germline ends came to 15 bases. The CDR3 has 17 residues. CDR3 sequence reads: CASSQDGLPGTNTEAFF. The CDR3 coding sequence is TGCGCCAGCAGCCAAGATGGTCTTCCAGGGACGAACACTGAAGCTTTCTTT.

The V call is TRBV19, the J call TRBJ2-3, with D uncertain. Germline V gives CDR1 LNHDA, CDR2 SQIVND (reference sequence). This CDR3 is 11 amino acids long. V lost 2 bases and J lost 6, with 3 bases in between. The CDR3 region has the DNA TGTGCCAGTAGTATAATTGATACGCAGTATTTT. Translation gives CASSIIDTQYF.

The V and J genes are TRBV7-8 and TRBJ1-3; D may be TRBD1 (5 bases). V lost 0 bases and J 0 bases, leaving 6 bases between the germline ends. Germline-derived CDR1 and CDR2 are SGHVS and FQNEAQ. The CDR3 totals 15 residues. The CDR3 nucleotides are TGTGCCAGCAGCTTAGCGGGGGTCTCTGGAAACACCATATATTTT. Encoded protein: CASSLAGVSGNTIYF.